One and the same sample provided the 10 T cell receptor beta chains below, sequenced in a study of T-cell reconstitution after alpha-beta-depleted transplantation in children. Library preparation (for TCRbeta) was performed with unique molecular identifiers. One entry per CDR3 protein results from TCRdb running MiXCR on the PCR reads. The repertoire includes a few hundred thousand distinct CDR3 sequences, 27% of them detected once, and 35% to 40% sits in the top ten. The material sequenced was PBMCs, taken before TCRalphabeta/CD19-depleted stem cell transplant. These receptors came from a boy under two years old with Wiskott-Aldrich syndrome, due to receive a stem cell transplant.

This clonotype was recorded a few times. The chain uses TRBV20-1 and TRBJ2-6; TRBD2 aligns across 8 bases. The CDR3 spans 18 residues. V was clipped by 6 bases and J by 4 bases; unmatched bases: 17. Germline loops: CDR1 DFQATT, CDR2 SNEGSKA (reference sequence). This chain's CDR3 is CSARPPAGGLSGANVLTF. As DNA, the CDR3 is TGCAGTGCCAGGCCCCCCGCGGGAGGTCTCTCGGGGGCCAACGTCCTGACTTTC.

This chain links TRBV12-3 or TRBV12-4 with TRBJ2-7, with 14 bases lining up with TRBD2. The CDR3 length is 16 residues. After removal of 5 bases from V and 4 bases from J, the junction contained 7 bases not matched to a gene. The CDR3 sequence: CASSRTSGRWGYEQYF. In DNA form, the CDR3 reads TGTGCCAGCAGTCGGACTAGCGGGAGGTGGGGGTACGAGCAGTACTTC.

This clonotype has more than one count but fewer than ten. The rearrangement links TRBV20-1 to TRBJ2-7, with D perhaps matching TRBD1 or TRBD2 (5 bases each). The germline gives CDR1 DFQATT, CDR2 SNEGSKA (reference sequence). Between the trimmed V and J ends, which lost 3 bases and 5 bases, there was a span of 14 bases. The CDR3 runs to 13 residues. The CDR3 DNA sequence: TGCAGTGCTAGTGCAGGGAGACCTAACGAGCAGTACTTC. It is translated as CSASAGRPNEQYF.

The chain couples TRBV20-1 to TRBJ1-3, with no clear D. Germline assignment: CDR1 DFQATT and CDR2 SNEGSKA (reference sequence). The ends were cut back, 2 bases at V and 0 bases at J, with 5 bases in the middle. The CDR3 runs 13 residues. This CDR3 is CSARKGSGNTIYF. Here the CDR3 DNA reads TGCAGTGCTAGAAAAGGCTCTGGAAACACCATATATTTT.

The CDR3 region is CASSVWGGLGGELFF. Written as DNA, the CDR3 is TGTGCCAGCAGCGTATGGGGGGGGCTCGGCGGGGAGCTGTTTTTT. The chain has TRBV9 and TRBJ2-2; D may be TRBD2 (7 bases). The CDR3 extends over 15 amino acids. Trimming pared 1 base from V and 7 bases from J, leaving 14 bases between. The V gene's germline CDR1 is SGDLS and CDR2 YYNGEE.

V and J are TRBV5-1 and TRBJ2-7; weak D call: TRBD1 (6 bases). V lost 0 bases and J lost 2, with 9 bases in between. Germline lookup yields CDR1 SGHRS and CDR2 YFSETQ. The CDR3 covers 14 residues. Written as DNA, the CDR3 is TGCGCCAGCAGCTTGGTGGGGGCGGCCTACGAGCAGTACTTC. Residues: CASSLVGAAYEQYF.

The chain combines TRBV10-2 with TRBJ2-5; tentative D call: TRBD2 (6 bases). V was cut by 8 bases and J by 3 bases, with 13 bases left in between. CDR3 length: 13 amino acids. Germline CDR1 reads WSHSY; CDR2 reads SAAADI. CDR3: CASCLGGKETQYF. Here the CDR3 DNA reads TGCGCCAGCTGCCTCGGGGGAAAAGAGACCCAGTACTTC.

The chain joins TRBV5-5 to TRBJ1-5; TRBD1 matches at 7 bases. The CDR3 contains 15 residues. After removal of 1 base from V and 5 bases from J, the junction contained 6 bases not matched to a gene. Germline V gene lookup returns CDR1 SGHKS and CDR2 YYEKEE (reference sequence). In nucleotides, the CDR3 is TGTGCCAGCAGCTTGTGGGGCGACAGGGATCAGCCCCAGCATTTT. Translated: CASSLWGDRDQPQHF. The variable domain in full, completed from reference TRBV5-5 and TRBJ1-5, reads DAGVTQSPTHLIKTRGQQVTLRCSPISGHKSVSWYQQVLGQGPQFIFQYYEKEERGRGNFPDRFSARQFPNYSSELNVNALLLGDSALYLCASSLWGDRDQPQHFGDGTRLSIL.

The genes are TRBV7-2 and TRBJ2-3; 9 bases are shared with TRBD2. The CDR3 is made up of 16 amino acids. The trim removed 5 bases at V and 2 bases at J, leaving 8 bases unmatched. CDR1 SGHTA and CDR2 FQGNSA come from the germline V gene. The CDR3 nucleotides read TGTGCCAGCAGCCCATTAGCGGGAGTATCCACAGATACGCAGTATTTT. Its translation: CASSPLAGVSTDTQYF.

The chain has TRBV5-5 and TRBJ2-3, with D possibly matching TRBD2 (6 bases). The CDR3 is 18 amino acids. V dropped 4 bases and J dropped 3 bases, with 24 bases sitting between them. Germline values: CDR1 SGHKS, CDR2 YYEKEE (reference sequence). The CDR3, as DNA: TGTGCCAGCAGCCCTCTTAGGGCGGGAACCCATGAGACAGATACGCAGTATTTT. As protein: CASSPLRAGTHETDTQYF. Full variable domain (remainder filled in from reference TRBV5-5 and TRBJ2-3): DAGVTQSPTHLIKTRGQQVTLRCSPISGHKSVSWYQQVLGQGPQFIFQYYEKEERGRGNFPDRFSARQFPNYSSELNVNALLLGDSALYLCASSPLRAGTHETDTQYFGPGTRLTVL.